This paragraph reports one T cell receptor beta chain. Its antigen is not identified. The data originate from a study of T cell responses to AZD1222 COVID-19 vaccine. Profiling relied on immunoSEQ multiplex PCR, and the TCRdb table lists in-frame clones only, not all of them. This table has about 160,000 clones, over 75% appearing once. Trimming removed 0 bases from V and 2 bases from J, with 10 bases in between. The CDR3 runs to 16 residues. Germline CDR1 is LGHNA and CDR2 is YSLEER. Study-wide points: Donor demographics were predominantly white British with a female majority; clonal diversity may be underestimated. Researchers took repertoire samples only after the peak T cell response had come.

V is TRBV4-3 and J is TRBJ2-2; the D gene is possibly TRBD1 (6 bases). The sequence derives from an adult in good health. The specimen comprised peripheral blood, sampled on day 0 of AZD1222 vaccination. CDR3 in amino acids: CASSQDLGANTGELFF. The CDR3 bases are TGCGCCAGCAGCCAAGATTTGGGGGCCAACACCGGGGAGCTGTTTTTT.